This TCR beta chain is drawn from a study of cytomegalovirus exposure and HLA in healthy donors. V shed 4 bases, J shed 2 bases, and the junction held 7 bases outside the gene matches. The CDR3 is made up of 16 amino acids. Germline values: CDR1 SQVTM, CDR2 ANQGSEA. Primers for the PCR totalled 60 Vbeta and 13 Jbeta. Data came from immunoSEQ multiplex PCR; TCRdb stores just in-frame clones and leaves some out. Here the sample spans approximately 100,000 clones, roughly 70% being singletons. The chain has TRBV29-1 and TRBJ2-2, with 10 nucleotides matching TRBD2. The TCR originated in a male donor in good health and CMV-seronegative. Sequencing was performed on PBMCs. CDR3 region: CSVVSSGGTNTGELFF. CDR3 nucleotides: TGCAGCGTTGTCAGTAGCGGGGGGACCAACACCGGGGAGCTGTTTTTT.